A selection of T cell receptor beta chains follows, all from one sample in a study of tumor-infiltrating lymphocytes in glioblastoma multiforme. TCRdb reprocessed the multiplex PCR reads with MiXCR, giving one entry per CDR3 protein. The sample holds some 15,000 distinct CDR3 sequences, 73% seen once. Specimen: brain tumor tissue. The receptors stem from a male donor with glioblastoma. CDR3s include the opening cysteine and the closing phenylalanine or tryptophan. The D gene is left open where the match is weak. Size is omitted from some rows. Given values are once, few, many or a class for expanded clones.

j_call v_call clone_size cdr3_length d_call cdr3_nt cdr3_aa
TRBJ2-1 TRBV5-4 . 14 . TGTGCCAGCAGCTTAGTGACTAGGGACAATGAGCAGTTCTTC CASSLVTRDNEQFF
TRBJ2-1 TRBV5-1 . 15 TRBD1 TGCGCCAGCAGCTTGGGGACAGGGGTCTACAATGAACAGTCCTTC CASSLGTGVYNEQSF
TRBJ2-7 TRBV25-1 . 16 TRBD1 TGTGCCAGCAGTGACCACCCGGGACAGGGCTCCTACGAGCAGCACTTC CASSDHPGQGSYEQHF
TRBJ2-3 TRBV11-2 . 14 TRBD2 TGTGCCAGCAGTACCCTAGCGGGTGAAAATACGCGGTATTTT CASSTLAGENTRYF
TRBJ2-2 TRBV5-8 . 15 . TGTGCCAGCAGCTTGACCGTGAGGGGGACCGGGGTGCTGTTTTTT CASSLTVRGTGVLFF
TRBJ2-7 TRBV20-1 . 15 TRBD1 TGCAGTGCTGGGGGACAGGGGGGCTTCCTCTACGAGCAGTACTTC CSAGGQGGFLYEQYF
TRBJ1-6 TRBV20-1 . 17 TRBD1 TGTAGAGCTCCTCTTTACAGTGGGACAGCAAATAATTCACCCCTCAACTTT CRAPLYSGTANNSPLNF
TRBJ2-1 TRBV20-1 . 12 . TGCAGTGCTCCCGCCACCTACAATGAGCAGTTCTTC CSAPATYNEQFF
TRBJ2-1 TRBV6-5 few 15 . TGTGCCAGCAGCAACGGCCGGGGAGGAGCCACTGAGCAGTTCTTC CASSNGRGGATEQFF
TRBJ2-7 TRBV5-1 . 15 . TGCGCCAGCAGCTTGTACGAGACTACCTCCTACGAGCAGTACTTC CASSLYETTSYEQYF
TRBJ2-7 TRBV30 few 14 . TGTGCCTCGAGTTCGACTAGCAGGGGCCTTAAGCAGTACTTC CASSSTSRGLKQYF
TRBJ2-3 TRBV6-5 . 16 TRBD1 TGTGTCAGCAGTTACTCGAGGACAGGGGGCGCAGATACGCAGTATTTT CVSSYSRTGGADTQYF
TRBJ2-7 TRBV7-9 . 13 TRBD1 TGTGCCAGCAGCTCGAGACAGGGATACGGTCAGTACTTC CASSSRQGYGQYF
TRBJ2-1 TRBV7-2 . 14 TRBD2 TGTGCCAGCAGCTTAGCGTGGGGGGGGGATGAGCAGTTCTTC CASSLAWGGDEQFF
TRBJ1-5 TRBV20-1 . 15 . TGCAGTGCCCTACGTATAGGGACGACCCTTAATACGCAGCATTTT CSALRIGTTLNTQHF
TRBJ2-3 TRBV6-1 . 16 TRBD2 TGTGCCAGCAGTGTAGGAGCGGGAGGGATCACAGATACGCAGTATTTT CASSVGAGGITDTQYF
TRBJ2-1 TRBV5-1 . 15 . TGCGCCAGCAGCTTGGGGGCGGGCGGGTACAATGAGCAGTTCTTC CASSLGAGGYNEQFF
TRBJ2-7 TRBV20-1 . 13 TRBD2 TGCAGTGCTGGTCGGGTAGCGGGAACGGAGCAGTACTTC CSAGRVAGTEQYF
TRBJ1-2 TRBV24-1 many 14 TRBD1 TGTGCCACCAGTGATTTGGGGACAGGGGGAAGCTACACCTTC CATSDLGTGGSYTF
TRBJ2-5 TRBV11-2 . 13 . TGTGCTAGCAGCTTGGGCGATCAGGAGGCCCAGTACTTC CASSLGDQEAQYF
TRBJ2-1 TRBV30 . 14 . TGTGCCTGGAATCGAGCGGAGTATCACAAAGAGCAGTTCTTC CAWNRAEYHKEQFF
TRBJ2-3 TRBV12-3/TRBV12-4 . 18 TRBD2 TGTGCCAGCAGAACCGGACTAGTGGGAAGCAAAAGGCGATATACGCAGTATTTT CASRTGLVGSKRRYTQYF
TRBJ2-3 TRBV14 once 13 . TGTGCCTGCAGCCTTTCGGGGGGCTATACGCAGTATTTT CACSLSGGYTQYF
TRBJ2-3 TRBV11-1 . 17 TRBD2 TGTGCCAGCAGCCCCGGGACTAGAAGGTCCGCATCAGATACGCAGTATTTT CASSPGTRRSASDTQYF
TRBJ2-5 TRBV6-5 few 14 TRBD1 TGTGCCAGCAGTTACGGGCAGGGGGTAGAGACCCAGTACTTC CASSYGQGVETQYF
TRBJ2-7 TRBV20-1 . 18 TRBD2 TGCAGTGCTATTTACTCCGGGACTAGCGGGAGGTTTTCCTACGAGCAGTACTTC CSAIYSGTSGRFSYEQYF
TRBJ2-4 TRBV20-1 . 19 TRBD1 TGCAGTGCTAGAGACCTGGACAGGGGGATTCGGAAGGCCAAAAACATTCGGTACTTC CSARDLDRGIRKAKNIRYF
TRBJ2-3 TRBV11-3 . 14 . TGTGCTAGCAGCTCTGAGAGTCACGCAGATGCGCAGTATTTT CASSSESHADAQYF
TRBJ2-4 TRBV11-3 . 16 TRBD2 TGTGCCAGCAGCTTAGGTTTAGATAGCGGGATAGGCATTCAGTACTTC CASSLGLDSGIGIQYF
TRBJ2-3 TRBV7-9 . 11 . TGTGCCAGCAGCTTAGAACTAACGCAGTATTTT CASSLELTQYF
TRBJ2-7 TRBV7-9 . 14 TRBD2 TGTGCCAGCAGCCCAGCGGCGGGAGTGAGGGAGCAGTACTTC CASSPAAGVREQYF
TRBJ2-3 TRBV1 . 16 . TGCACCAGCAGCGAAGATCCACTCCCCGACACAGATACGCAGTATTTT CTSSEDPLPDTDTQYF
TRBJ2-3 TRBV20-1 . 11 . TGCAGTGTCACAGGCACAGATACGCAGTGTTTT CSVTGTDTQCF
TRBJ2-3 TRBV11-2 . 14 . TGTGCCAGCAGCTTAGAAAGGGGCACAGATACGCAGTATTTT CASSLERGTDTQYF
TRBJ2-7 TRBV20-1 . 14 . TGCAGTGCTAGAGATCCTGTAATCGACTACGAGCAGTACTTC CSARDPVIDYEQYF
TRBJ1-5 TRBV12-3/TRBV12-4 . 14 . TGTGCCATCAGTCTACCGGGAGGCAATCGGCCCCAGCATTTT CAISLPGGNRPQHF
TRBJ2-3 TRBV11-2 . 13 . TGTGCCAGGAGCACTTCGCCCACAGATACGCAGTATTTT CARSTSPTDTQYF
TRBJ1-5 TRBV11-2 once 14 . . CASSMGEGPSPSIF
TRBJ2-3 TRBV12-5 few 12 TRBD1 TGTGCTAATGGTCAACAGGGGGATACTCAGTATTTT CANGQQGDTQYF
TRBJ2-7 TRBV28 . 13 . TGTGCCAGTGGCGAGGGGGGACCCTACGAGCAGTACTTC CASGEGGPYEQYF
TRBJ2-1 TRBV4-1 . 15 TRBD1 TGCGCCAGCAGCCGGGACAGGTCCTCCTACAACGAGTGGTTCTTC CASSRDRSSYNEWFF
TRBJ1-2 TRBV29-1 . 10 . TGCAGCGTTGACCAGAATGCCTACACGTTC CSVDQNAYTF
TRBJ2-1 TRBV29-1 . 16 TRBD1 TGCAGCGTTGAGAACCCGGACAGGAGCTCCTACAATGAGCAGTTCTTC CSVENPDRSSYNEQFF
TRBJ2-2 TRBV12-3/TRBV12-4 . 13 . TGTGCCAGCAGTTTTCAAGTGGGCGGGGAGCTGTTTTTT CASSFQVGGELFF
TRBJ2-5 TRBV12-3/TRBV12-4 few 16 TRBD1 TGTGCCAACAGCCCACCCGGTCGACAGGGTCAAGAGACCCAGTACTTC CANSPPGRQGQETQYF
TRBJ2-4 TRBV12-3/TRBV12-4 once 13 . TGTGCCAGCAGTTTAGGGAGTTCAAACATTCAGTACTTC CASSLGSSNIQYF
TRBJ1-1 TRBV20-1 . 15 . TGCTGTGCTAGAGATGTGGGGGGACTTGGGTCTGAAGCTCTCTTT CCARDVGGLGSEALF
TRBJ1-6 TRBV29-1 . 13 . TGCAGCGTTACCAAGAACAGAGAATCACCCCTCCACTTT CSVTKNRESPLHF
TRBJ2-1 TRBV20-1 few 15 TRBD1 TGCAGTGCTAGAGTTGGGACAGGGGGGCACAATGAGCAGTTCTTC CSARVGTGGHNEQFF